The rows below give T cell receptor beta chains drawn from one sample of a study of blood T cells in healthy people across ages. TCRdb itself ran the 5' RACE reads through MiXCR, one entry per CDR3 protein. The data show around 780,000 distinct CDR3 sequences, roughly three fifths seen once. The specimen was blood. The receptors originated from a man aged 40-49 years in good health. The CDR3 runs from the conserved cysteine through the conserved F or W. Each record gives: CDR3 DNA, CDR3 protein, D gene, V gene, J gene, clone size. The D gene is left open where the match is weak. Some rows mark clone size as missing; the rest say once, few, many or name a class of expanded clone.

CDR3nt: TGTGCCAGCAGCCACACCAGAGGAGGATCCTACAATGAGCAGTTCTTC
CDR3aa: CASSHTRGGSYNEQFF
d_gene: .
v_gene: TRBV3-1
j_gene: TRBJ2-1
abundance: .

CDR3nt: TGTGCCAGCAGCCGATTCGGGTCGGCTGGGGCCAACGTCCTGACTTTC
CDR3aa: CASSRFGSAGANVLTF
d_gene: .
v_gene: TRBV3-1
j_gene: TRBJ2-6
abundance: .

CDR3nt: TGCAGCGTTGTAACTAGCGGGAGATGGGATGAGCAGTACTTC
CDR3aa: CSVVTSGRWDEQYF
d_gene: TRBD2
v_gene: TRBV29-1
j_gene: TRBJ2-7
abundance: .

CDR3nt: TGTGCCAGCAACTCGTATGGGGGGCAGGCGAATGAGCAGTTCTTC
CDR3aa: CASNSYGGQANEQFF
d_gene: .
v_gene: TRBV5-5
j_gene: TRBJ2-1
abundance: .

CDR3nt: TGCGCCAGCAGCTTGGATGCAACTAATGAAAAACTGTTTTTT
CDR3aa: CASSLDATNEKLFF
d_gene: .
v_gene: TRBV5-1
j_gene: TRBJ1-4
abundance: .

CDR3nt: TGTGCCAGCAGCAAGGGACAGGGGGTTGAAGCTTTCTTT
CDR3aa: CASSKGQGVEAFF
d_gene: TRBD1
v_gene: TRBV7-9
j_gene: TRBJ1-1
abundance: .

CDR3nt: TGTGCCAGCAGCCCCCCCTCGGTACTGGATACGCAGTATTTT
CDR3aa: CASSPPSVLDTQYF
d_gene: .
v_gene: TRBV5-5
j_gene: TRBJ2-3
abundance: few

CDR3nt: TGTGCCAGCAGTGAAATCTTATGGGCCTACGAGCAGTACTTC
CDR3aa: CASSEILWAYEQYF
d_gene: .
v_gene: TRBV6-2/TRBV6-3
j_gene: TRBJ2-7
abundance: .

CDR3nt: TGCGCCAGCAGCTTTCCAGGGGTCGATCGAGAGACCCAGTACTTC
CDR3aa: CASSFPGVDRETQYF
d_gene: .
v_gene: TRBV5-1
j_gene: TRBJ2-5
abundance: .

CDR3nt: TGTGCCAGCAGCCCTAGCGTAGAGGAAATTGGAGATACGCAGTATTTT
CDR3aa: CASSPSVEEIGDTQYF
d_gene: .
v_gene: TRBV7-8
j_gene: TRBJ2-3
abundance: .

CDR3nt: TGTGCCAGCAGCTCCCGGGACAGGGAGGGAAGAGATACGCAGTATTTT
CDR3aa: CASSSRDREGRDTQYF
d_gene: TRBD1
v_gene: TRBV7-9
j_gene: TRBJ2-3
abundance: .